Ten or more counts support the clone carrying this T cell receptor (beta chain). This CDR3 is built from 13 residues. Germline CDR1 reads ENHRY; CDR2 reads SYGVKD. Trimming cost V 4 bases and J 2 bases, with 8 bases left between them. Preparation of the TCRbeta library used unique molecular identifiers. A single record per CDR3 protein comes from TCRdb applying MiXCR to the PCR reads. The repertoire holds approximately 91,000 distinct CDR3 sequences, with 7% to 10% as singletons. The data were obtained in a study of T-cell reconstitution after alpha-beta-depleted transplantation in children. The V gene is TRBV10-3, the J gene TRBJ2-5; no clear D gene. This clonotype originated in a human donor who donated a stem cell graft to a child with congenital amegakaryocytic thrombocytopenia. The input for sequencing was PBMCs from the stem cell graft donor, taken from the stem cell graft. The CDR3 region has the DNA TGTGCCATCAGTGGGACGGAACAAGAGACCCAGTACTTC. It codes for CAISGTEQETQYF.